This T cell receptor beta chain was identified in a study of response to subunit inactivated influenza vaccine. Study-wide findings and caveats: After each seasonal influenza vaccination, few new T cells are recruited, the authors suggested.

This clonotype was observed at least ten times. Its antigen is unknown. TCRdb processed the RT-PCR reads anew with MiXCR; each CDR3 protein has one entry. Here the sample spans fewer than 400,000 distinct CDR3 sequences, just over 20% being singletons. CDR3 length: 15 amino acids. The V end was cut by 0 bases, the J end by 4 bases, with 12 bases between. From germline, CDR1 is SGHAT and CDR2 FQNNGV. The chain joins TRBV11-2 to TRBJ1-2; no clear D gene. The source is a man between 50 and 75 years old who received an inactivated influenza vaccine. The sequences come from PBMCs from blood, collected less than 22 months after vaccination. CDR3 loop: CASSLDRQAIYGYTF. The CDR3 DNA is TGTGCCAGCAGCTTAGATCGGCAGGCAATCTATGGCTACACCTTC.